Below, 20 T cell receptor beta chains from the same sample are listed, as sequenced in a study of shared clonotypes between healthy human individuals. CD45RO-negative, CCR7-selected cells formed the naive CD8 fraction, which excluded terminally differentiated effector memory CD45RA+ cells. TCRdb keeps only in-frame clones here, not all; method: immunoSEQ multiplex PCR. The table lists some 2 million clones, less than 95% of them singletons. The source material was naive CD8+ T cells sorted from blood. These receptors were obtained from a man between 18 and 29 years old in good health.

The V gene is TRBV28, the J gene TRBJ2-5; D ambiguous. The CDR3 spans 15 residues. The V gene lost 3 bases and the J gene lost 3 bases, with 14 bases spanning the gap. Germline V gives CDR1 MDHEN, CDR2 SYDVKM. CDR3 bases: TGTGCCAGCAGTTTTATGTTGCAGCGAGAAGAGACCCAGTACTTC. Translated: CASSFMLQREETQYF.

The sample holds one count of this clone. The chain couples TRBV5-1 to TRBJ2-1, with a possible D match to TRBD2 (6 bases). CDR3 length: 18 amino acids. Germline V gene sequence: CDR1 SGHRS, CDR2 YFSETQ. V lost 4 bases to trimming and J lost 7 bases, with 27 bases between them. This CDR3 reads CASSQDLARDPRTNEQFF. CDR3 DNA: TGCGCCAGCAGCCAGGACCTCGCGCGGGACCCTAGGACGAATGAGCAGTTCTTC.

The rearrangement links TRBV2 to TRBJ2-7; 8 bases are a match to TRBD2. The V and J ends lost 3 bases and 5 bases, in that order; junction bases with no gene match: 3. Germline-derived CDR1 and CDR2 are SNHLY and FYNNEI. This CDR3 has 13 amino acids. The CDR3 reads CASSDGGVHEQYF. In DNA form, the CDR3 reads TGTGCCAGCAGTGACGGGGGGGTCCACGAGCAGTACTTC.

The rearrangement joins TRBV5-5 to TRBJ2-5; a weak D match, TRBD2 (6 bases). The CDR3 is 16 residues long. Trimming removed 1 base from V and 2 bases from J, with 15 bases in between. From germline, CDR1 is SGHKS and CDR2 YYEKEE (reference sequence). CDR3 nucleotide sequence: TGTGCCAGCAGCTTGAGACCGACACGGGGGCAAGAGACCCAGTACTTC. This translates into CASSLRPTRGQETQYF.

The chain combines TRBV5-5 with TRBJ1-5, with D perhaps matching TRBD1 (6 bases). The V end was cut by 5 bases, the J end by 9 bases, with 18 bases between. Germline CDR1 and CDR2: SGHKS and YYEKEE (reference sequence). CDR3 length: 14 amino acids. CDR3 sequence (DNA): TGTGCCAGCAGACAGGGTGGGACGGGGCCGCCCCAGCATTTT. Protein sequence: CASRQGGTGPPQHF. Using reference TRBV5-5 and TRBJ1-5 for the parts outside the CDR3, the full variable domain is DAGVTQSPTHLIKTRGQQVTLRCSPISGHKSVSWYQQVLGQGPQFIFQYYEKEERGRGNFPDRFSARQFPNYSSELNVNALLLGDSALYLCASRQGGTGPPQHFGDGTRLSIL.

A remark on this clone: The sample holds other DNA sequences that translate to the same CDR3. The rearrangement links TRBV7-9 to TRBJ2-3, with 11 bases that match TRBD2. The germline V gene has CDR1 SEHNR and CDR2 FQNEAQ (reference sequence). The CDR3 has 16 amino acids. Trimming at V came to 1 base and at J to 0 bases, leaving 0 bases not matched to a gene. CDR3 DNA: TGTGCCAGCAGCTTAGGACTAGCGGGGAGCACAGATACGCAGTATTTT. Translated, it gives CASSLGLAGSTDTQYF.

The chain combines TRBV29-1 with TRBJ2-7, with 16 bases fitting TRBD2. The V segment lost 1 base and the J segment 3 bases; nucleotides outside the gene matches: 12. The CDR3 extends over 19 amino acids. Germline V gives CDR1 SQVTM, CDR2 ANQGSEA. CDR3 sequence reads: CSVEAFSGTSGRAHYEQYF. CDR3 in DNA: TGCAGCGTTGAAGCTTTTTCCGGGACTAGCGGGAGGGCCCACTACGAGCAGTACTTC.

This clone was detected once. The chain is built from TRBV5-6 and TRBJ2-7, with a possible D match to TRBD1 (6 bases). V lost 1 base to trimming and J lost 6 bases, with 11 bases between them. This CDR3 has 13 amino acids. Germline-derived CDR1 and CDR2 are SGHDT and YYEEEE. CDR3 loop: CASSLFRGVEQYF. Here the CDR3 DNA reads TGTGCCAGCAGCTTGTTCAGGGGCGTCGAGCAGTACTTC.

CDR3 in amino acids: CASSQLRQGHEQYF. The CDR3 DNA reads TGCGCCAGCAGCCAGCTCCGGCAGGGCCACGAGCAGTACTTC. The chain couples TRBV4-3 to TRBJ2-7; the D gene is possibly TRBD1 (5 bases). The CDR3 totals 14 residues. The V end was cut by 3 bases, the J end by 5 bases, with 14 bases between. Germline V gene sequence: CDR1 LGHNA, CDR2 YSLEER.

Here the CDR3 DNA reads TGTGCCAGCGCCCCGCGACAGGGGCACGGAGCTTTCTTT. It codes for CASAPRQGHGAFF. This chain joins TRBV28 and TRBJ1-1, with TRBD1 matching 8 bases. The CDR3 is made up of 13 amino acids. The V and J ends lost 8 bases and 10 bases, in that order; junction bases with no gene match: 12. Germline CDR1 reads MDHEN; CDR2 reads SYDVKM.

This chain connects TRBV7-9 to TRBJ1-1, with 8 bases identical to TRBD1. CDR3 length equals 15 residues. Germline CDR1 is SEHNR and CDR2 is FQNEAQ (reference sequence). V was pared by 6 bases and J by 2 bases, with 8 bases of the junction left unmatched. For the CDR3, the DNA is TGTGCCAGCAGTGGGTCCGGGACAGGAAACACTGAAGCTTTCTTT. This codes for CASSGSGTGNTEAFF.

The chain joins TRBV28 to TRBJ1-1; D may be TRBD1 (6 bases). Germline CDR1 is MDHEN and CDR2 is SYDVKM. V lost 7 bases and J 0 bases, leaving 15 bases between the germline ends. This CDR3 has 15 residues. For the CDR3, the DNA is TGTGCCAGCACCAACCCCGGACAGATGAACACTGAAGCTTTCTTT. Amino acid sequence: CASTNPGQMNTEAFF.

The DNA of the CDR3 is TGTGCCAGCAGCAAGTGGACTAGCGGGGGAGGTGAGCAGTTCTTC. Protein: CASSKWTSGGGEQFF. V and J are TRBV7-3 and TRBJ2-1; 13 nucleotides line up with TRBD2. Germline loops: CDR1 SGHTA, CDR2 FQGTGA. This CDR3 comprises 15 residues. Trimming removed 5 bases from V and 9 bases from J; junction bases left unmatched: 7. The variable domain in full, completed from reference TRBV7-3 and TRBJ2-1, reads GAGVSQTPSNKVTEKGKYVELRCDPISGHTALYWYRQSLGQGPEFLIYFQGTGAADDSGLPNDRFFAVRPEGSVSTLKIQRTERGDSAVYLCASSKWTSGGGEQFFGPGTRLTVL.

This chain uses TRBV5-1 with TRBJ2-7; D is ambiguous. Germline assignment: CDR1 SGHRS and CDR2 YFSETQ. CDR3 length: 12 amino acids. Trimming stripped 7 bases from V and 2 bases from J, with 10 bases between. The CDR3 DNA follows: TGCGCCAGCCGGCAGGAGACCTACGAGCAGTACTTC. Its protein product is CASRQETYEQYF.

The CDR3 coding sequence is TGTGCCAGCACCAGCGGGAGGGGCTACAATGAGCAGTTCTTC. Translated: CASTSGRGYNEQFF. The V and J genes are TRBV6-1 and TRBJ2-1; TRBD2 matches at 10 bases. CDR3 length: 14 amino acids. V trimming: 7 bases; J trimming: 3 bases; junction bases outside the gene matches: 3. Germline lookup yields CDR1 MNHNS and CDR2 SASEGT.

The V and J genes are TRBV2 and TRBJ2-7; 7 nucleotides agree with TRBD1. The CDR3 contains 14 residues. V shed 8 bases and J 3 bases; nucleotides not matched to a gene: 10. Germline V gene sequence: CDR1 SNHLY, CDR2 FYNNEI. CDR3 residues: CASWTGTEDYEQYF. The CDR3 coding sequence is TGTGCCAGCTGGACAGGCACGGAGGACTACGAGCAGTACTTC. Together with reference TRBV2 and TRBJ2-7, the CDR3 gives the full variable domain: EPEVTQTPSHQVTQMGQEVILRCVPISNHLYFYWYRQILGQKVEFLVSFYNNEISEKSEIFDDQFSVERPDGSNFTLKIRSTKLEDSAMYFCASWTGTEDYEQYFGPGTRLTVT.

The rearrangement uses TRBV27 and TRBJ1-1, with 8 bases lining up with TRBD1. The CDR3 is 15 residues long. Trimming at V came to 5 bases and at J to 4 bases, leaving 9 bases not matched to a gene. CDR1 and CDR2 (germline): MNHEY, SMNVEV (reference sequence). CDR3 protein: CASSPRTGRGTEAFF. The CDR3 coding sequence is TGTGCCAGCAGTCCACGGACAGGGAGGGGCACTGAAGCTTTCTTT.

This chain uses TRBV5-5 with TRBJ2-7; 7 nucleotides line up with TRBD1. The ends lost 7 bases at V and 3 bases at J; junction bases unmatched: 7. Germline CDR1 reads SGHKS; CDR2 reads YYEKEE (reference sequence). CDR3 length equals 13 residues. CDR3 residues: CASSSGQDYEQYF. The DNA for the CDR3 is TGTGCCAGCTCTTCTGGACAGGACTACGAGCAGTACTTC.

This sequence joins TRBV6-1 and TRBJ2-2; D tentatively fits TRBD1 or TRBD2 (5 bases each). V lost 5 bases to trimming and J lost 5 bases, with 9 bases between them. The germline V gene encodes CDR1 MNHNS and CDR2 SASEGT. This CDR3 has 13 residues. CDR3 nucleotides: TGTGCCAGCAGTCCCTGGGGGACCGGGGAGCTGTTTTTT. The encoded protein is CASSPWGTGELFF.

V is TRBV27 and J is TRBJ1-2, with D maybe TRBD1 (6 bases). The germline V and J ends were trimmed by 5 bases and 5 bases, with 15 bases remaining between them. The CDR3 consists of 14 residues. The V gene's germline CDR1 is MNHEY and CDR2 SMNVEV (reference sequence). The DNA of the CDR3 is TGTGCCAGCAGTCCACAACAGGGTACATATGGCTACACCTTC. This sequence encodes CASSPQQGTYGYTF.